The clone carrying this T cell receptor (beta chain) was seen ten or more times. Its antigen is not known. The sample belongs to a study of T cells in Graves' hyperthyroidism and ophthalmopathy. Regarding the study as a whole: Among clonotypes expanded in thyroid above 0.001, most were also found in blood.

There are 16 residues in the CDR3. Per germline, CDR1 SGDLS and CDR2 YYNGEE. V gave up 4 bases and J gave up 4 bases; unmatched junction bases: 11. RNA transcripts provided the source from which TCR beta CDR3 regions were amplified. The TCR CDR3 first-round RT-PCR relied on the HTBI primer set. MiXCR was run by TCRdb on the multiplex PCR reads, yielding one entry per CDR3 protein. The sample holds about 360,000 distinct CDR3 sequences; about 13% are singletons and the top ten take 9.2%. The sequenced material came from blood. This chain links TRBV9 with TRBJ1-1; 9 nucleotides agree with TRBD1. The TCR comes from a woman younger than 35 with Graves' hyperthyroidism. In DNA form, the CDR3 reads TGTGCCAGCAGCACCCCGCAGGGACAGGGTAGCACTGAAGCTTTCTTT. Its protein product is CASSTPQGQGSTEAFF.